This T cell receptor beta chain stems from a study of T-cell reconstitution after alpha-beta-depleted transplantation in children. The junction had 4 bases not matched to a gene; V was cut back by 5 bases and J by 1 base. There are 14 residues in the CDR3. Germline V gene lookup returns CDR1 SGHVS and CDR2 FQNEAQ. About this clonotype: Its target is unknown.

The TCRbeta library was prepared with unique molecular identifiers. MiXCR, applied by TCRdb to the PCR reads, yields one record per CDR3 protein. Here the sample spans about a million distinct CDR3 sequences, roughly 29% being singletons. General study findings and limits: Several hundred rapidly expanded clones from non-depleted graft cells reportedly supplied alpha-beta T cells about two months post-transplant. Hyperexpanded clones declined; after one year, newly produced T cells mostly supplied diversity. Surviving recipient T cells and intrathymic progenitors accounted for some patients' high TCRbeta diversity at day 60.

The chain employs TRBV7-8 and TRBJ2-5; 7 bases match TRBD1. This sample comprised PBMCs, mostly from graft donor cells, obtained 360 days after TCRalphabeta/CD19-depleted stem cell transplant. The clonotype was recovered from a boy younger than two who had a stem cell transplant for SCID, so the T cells may come from the graft donor. The CDR3 sequence is CASSPQGLQETQYF. The DNA of the CDR3 is TGTGCCAGCAGCCCACAGGGGCTCCAAGAGACCCAGTACTTC.